The sequence of this T cell receptor (beta chain) was determined in a study of CD8 T cells in ankylosing spondylitis. Details on this clonotype: Antigen unknown.

V shed 5 bases and J shed 7 bases, with 18 bases lying between them. The CDR3 sequence is 15 residues long. In germline, CDR1 is LNHDA, CDR2 SQIVND (reference sequence). TCRdb re-analysed the 5' RACE reads in MiXCR, keeping a single row per CDR3 protein. The sample consists of about 160,000 distinct CDR3 sequences, around 17% of them appearing once. Study-wide results and limits: Characteristic of ankylosing spondylitis blood, it appeared, was a TCR beta motif comprising eight highly homologous variants. Prior work had noted some motif variants in reactive arthritis blood and synovial fluid. Significant enrichment of disease-linked clones was reported in matched ankylosing spondylitis synovial fluid.

The TCR sequence derives from a male donor with ankylosing spondylitis or in good health (not recorded which). The rearrangement uses TRBV19 and TRBJ1-5; tentatively, D is TRBD1 (6 bases). Sequencing used blood, either unsorted or a sorted T cell fraction (not recorded which). The CDR3 reads CASSADRRKEQPQHF. In DNA form, the CDR3 reads TGTGCCAGTAGTGCGGACAGAAGAAAGGAGCAGCCCCAGCATTTT. The entire variable domain, with the rest obtained from reference TRBV19 and TRBJ1-5, is as follows: DGGITQSPKYLFRKEGQNVTLSCEQNLNHDAMYWYRQDPGQGLRLIYYSQIVNDFQKGDIAEGYSVSREKKESFPLTVTSAQKNPTAFYLCASSADRRKEQPQHFGDGTRLSIL.